This record concerns one T cell receptor beta chain sequence. The antigen is undetermined. TCRdb re-called the 5' RACE reads through MiXCR, storing one row per CDR3 protein. The data hold 150,000 to 200,000 distinct CDR3 sequences, with approximately 12% observed a single time. This record belongs to a study of T-cell memory formation after mild COVID-19. Across the whole study: Among the donors, TCR clusters were largely specific to each donor.

Study observations and caveats: Clonal second-wave expansions that peaked on day 37 had unconfirmed SARS-CoV-2 specificity. Day 15 to 85 contracting clones showed balanced CD4/CD8; day 15 to 37 expanders favored CD4+. Cross-reactive memory appears to have joined, as suggested by some responding clones showing up in pre-infection memory.

CDR1 is DFQATT, CDR2 SNEGSKA, per germline (reference sequence). The CDR3 is made up of 13 amino acids. Trimming removed 5 bases from V and 1 base from J, with 12 bases in between. Sequenced material: PBMCs or a T cell subset sorted from them (not recorded which). The sequence was collected from a man aged 18-30 years who had mild COVID-19 (a few samples of this study predate the infection). Cell type and time point are not known. J is TRBJ2-7 and V is TRBV20-1; tentative D call: TRBD1 (5 bases). Written as DNA, the CDR3 is TGCAGTGCTCCGTTCAGGGCTTCCTACGAGCAGTACTTC. Residues: CSAPFRASYEQYF.